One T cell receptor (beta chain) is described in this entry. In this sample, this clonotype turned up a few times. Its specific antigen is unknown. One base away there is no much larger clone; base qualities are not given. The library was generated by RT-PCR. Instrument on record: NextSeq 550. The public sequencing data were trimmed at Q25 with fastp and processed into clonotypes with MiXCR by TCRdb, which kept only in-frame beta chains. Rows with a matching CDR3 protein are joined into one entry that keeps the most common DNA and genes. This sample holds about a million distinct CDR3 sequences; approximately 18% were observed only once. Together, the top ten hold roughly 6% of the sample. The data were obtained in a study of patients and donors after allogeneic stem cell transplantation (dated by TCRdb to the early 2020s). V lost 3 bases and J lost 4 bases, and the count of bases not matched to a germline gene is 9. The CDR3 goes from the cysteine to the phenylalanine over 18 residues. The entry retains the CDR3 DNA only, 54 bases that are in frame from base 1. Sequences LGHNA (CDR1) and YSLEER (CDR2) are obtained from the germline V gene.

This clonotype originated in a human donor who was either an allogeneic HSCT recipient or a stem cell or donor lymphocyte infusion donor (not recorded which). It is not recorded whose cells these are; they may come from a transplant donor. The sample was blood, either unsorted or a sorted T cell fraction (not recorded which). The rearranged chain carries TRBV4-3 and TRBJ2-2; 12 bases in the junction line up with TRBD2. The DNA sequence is TGCGCCAGCAGCCATTACCGGACTAGCGGGGTAGTCACCGGGGAGCTGTTTTTT. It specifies CASSHYRTSGVVTGELFF.